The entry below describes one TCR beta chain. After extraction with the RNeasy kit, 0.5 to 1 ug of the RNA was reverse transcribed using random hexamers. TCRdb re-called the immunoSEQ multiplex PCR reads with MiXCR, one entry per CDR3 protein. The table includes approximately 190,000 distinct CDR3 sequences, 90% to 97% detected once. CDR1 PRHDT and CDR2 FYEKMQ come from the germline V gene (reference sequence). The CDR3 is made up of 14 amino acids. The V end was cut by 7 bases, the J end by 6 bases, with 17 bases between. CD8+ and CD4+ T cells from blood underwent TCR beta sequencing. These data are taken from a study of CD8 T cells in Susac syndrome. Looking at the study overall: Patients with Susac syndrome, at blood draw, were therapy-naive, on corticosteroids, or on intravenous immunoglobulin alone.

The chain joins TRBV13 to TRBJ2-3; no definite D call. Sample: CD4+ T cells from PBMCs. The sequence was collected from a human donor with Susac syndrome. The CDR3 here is CASTRTRGWDTQYF. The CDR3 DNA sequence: TGTGCCAGCACCAGGACCCGCGGATGGGATACGCAGTATTTT.